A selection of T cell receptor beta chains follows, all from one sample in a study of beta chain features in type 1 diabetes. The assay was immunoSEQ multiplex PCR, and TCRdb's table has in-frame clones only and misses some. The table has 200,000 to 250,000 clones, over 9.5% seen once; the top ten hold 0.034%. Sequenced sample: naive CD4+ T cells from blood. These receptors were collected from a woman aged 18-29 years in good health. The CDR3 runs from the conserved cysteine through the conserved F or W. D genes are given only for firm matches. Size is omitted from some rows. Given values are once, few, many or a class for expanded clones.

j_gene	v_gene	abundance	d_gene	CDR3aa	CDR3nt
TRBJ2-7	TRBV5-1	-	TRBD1	CASSIDRGAEQYF	TGCGCCAGCAGCATCGACAGGGGGGCCGAGCAGTACTTC
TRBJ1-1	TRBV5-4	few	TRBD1	CASSRQGGTEAFF	TGTGCCAGCAGCAGACAGGGGGGCACTGAAGCTTTCTTT
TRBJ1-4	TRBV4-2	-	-	CAWRGGSEKLFF	TGTGCCTGGAGGGGTGGCTCTGAAAAACTGTTTTTT
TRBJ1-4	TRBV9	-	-	CASNRDSNEKLFF	TGTGCCAGCAACCGGGACTCTAATGAAAAACTGTTTTTT
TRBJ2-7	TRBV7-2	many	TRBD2	CASSKAPTSGYEQYF	TGTGCCAGCAGCAAAGCCCCGACTAGCGGATACGAGCAGTACTTC
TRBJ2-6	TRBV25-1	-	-	CASTGSGANVLTF	TGTGCCAGCACCGGGTCTGGGGCCAACGTCCTGACTTTC
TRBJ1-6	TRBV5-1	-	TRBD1	CASSAYRGENSPLHF	TGCGCCAGCAGCGCCTACAGGGGGGAGAATTCACCCCTCCACTTT
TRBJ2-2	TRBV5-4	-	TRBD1	CASSLLQGPGELFF	TGTGCCAGCAGCTTGTTACAGGGGCCCGGGGAGCTGTTTTTT
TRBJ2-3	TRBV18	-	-	CASSPLFVDTQYF	TGTGCCAGCTCACCCCTATTTGTGGATACGCAGTATTTT
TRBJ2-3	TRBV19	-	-	CASRVGGTDTQYF	TGTGCCAGTAGGGTAGGGGGCACAGATACGCAGTATTTT
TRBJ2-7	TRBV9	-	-	CASSVAEGGYEQYF	TGTGCCAGCAGCGTAGCGGAGGGCGGCTACGAGCAGTACTTC
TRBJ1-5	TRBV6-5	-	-	CASSSRPRDSNQPQHF	TGTGCCAGCAGTTCACGTCCCCGGGATAGCAATCAGCCCCAGCATTTT
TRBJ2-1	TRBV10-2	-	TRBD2	CASSESGRANEQFF	TGCGCCAGCAGTGAGTCGGGGAGGGCGAATGAGCAGTTCTTC
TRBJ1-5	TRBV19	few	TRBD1	CASSKDRNNQPQHF	TGTGCCAGTAGCAAGGACAGGAACAATCAGCCCCAGCATTTT
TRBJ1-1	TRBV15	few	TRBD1	CATSRTGVRTEAFF	TGTGCCACCAGCAGAACAGGGGTGAGGACTGAAGCTTTCTTT
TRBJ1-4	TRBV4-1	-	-	CASSQPREKLFF	TGCGCCAGCAGCCAGCCCCGGGAAAAACTGTTTTTT
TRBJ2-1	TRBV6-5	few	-	CASVTGFVNEQFF	TGTGCCAGCGTAACAGGGTTTGTCAATGAGCAGTTCTTC
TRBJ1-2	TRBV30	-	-	CAWSAAGSNYGYTF	TGTGCCTGGAGTGCGGCAGGGTCGAACTATGGCTACACCTTC
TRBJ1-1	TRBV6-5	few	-	CASSDWGGITEAFF	TGTGCCAGCAGTGATTGGGGGGGCATCACTGAAGCTTTCTTT
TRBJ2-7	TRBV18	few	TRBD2	CASSSRTSGNSYEQYF	TGTGCCAGCTCATCCCGGACTAGCGGAAACTCCTACGAGCAGTACTTC
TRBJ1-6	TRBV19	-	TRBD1	CASSTGQGNSPLHF	TGTGCCAGTAGTACAGGACAGGGGAATTCACCCCTCCACTTT
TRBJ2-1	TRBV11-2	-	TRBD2	CASSPSGRASYNEQFF	TGTGCCAGCAGCCCCAGCGGGAGGGCTTCCTACAATGAGCAGTTCTTC
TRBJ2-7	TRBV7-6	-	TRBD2	CASSELAGGLHEQYF	TGTGCCAGCAGCGAGTTAGCGGGAGGGCTTCACGAGCAGTACTTC
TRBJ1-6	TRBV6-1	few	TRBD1	CAIRQGSGNSPLHF	TGTGCCATTAGACAGGGGTCGGGTAATTCACCCCTCCACTTT
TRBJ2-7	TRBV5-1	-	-	CASSLDRAYEQYF	TGCGCCAGCAGCTTGGACAGGGCCTACGAGCAGTACTTC
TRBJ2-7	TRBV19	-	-	CASSIRRGEQYF	TGTGCCAGTAGTATTCGACGGGGCGAGCAGTACTTC
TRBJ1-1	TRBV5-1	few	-	CASSYGQLNTEAFF	TGCGCCAGCAGCTATGGACAGTTGAACACTGAAGCTTTCTTT
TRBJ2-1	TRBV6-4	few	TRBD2	CASRELAGVYNEQFF	TGTGCCAGCAGAGAGCTAGCGGGGGTTTACAATGAGCAGTTCTTC
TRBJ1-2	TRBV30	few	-	CAWSVQVLYGYTF	TGTGCCTGGAGTGTACAGGTACTCTATGGCTACACCTTC
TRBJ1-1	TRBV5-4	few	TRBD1	CASSSTGGSSEAFF	TGTGCCAGCAGCTCAACAGGGGGCTCCAGTGAAGCTTTCTTT
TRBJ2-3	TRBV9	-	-	CASSVGRSTDTQYF	TGTGCCAGCAGCGTTGGCAGGAGCACAGATACGCAGTATTTT
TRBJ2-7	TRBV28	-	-	CASSLGTAQYF	TGTGCCAGCAGTTTAGGTACAGCTCAGTACTTC
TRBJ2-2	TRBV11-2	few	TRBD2	CASRSNRGLAGSTGELFF	TGTGCCAGCAGATCAAATAGAGGACTAGCGGGAAGTACCGGGGAGCTGTTTTTT
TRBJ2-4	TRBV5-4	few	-	CASSFIGGKNIQYF	TGTGCCAGCAGCTTTATTGGAGGCAAAAACATTCAGTACTTC
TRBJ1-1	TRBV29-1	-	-	CSVERGQNTEAFF	TGCAGCGTTGAACGGGGTCAGAACACTGAAGCTTTCTTT
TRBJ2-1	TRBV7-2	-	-	CASQGRKRPYNEQFF	TGTGCCAGCCAGGGGCGGAAGCGACCCTACAATGAGCAGTTCTTC
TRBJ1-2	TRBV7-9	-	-	CASSLEGGQNYGYTF	TGTGCCAGCAGCTTAGAAGGCGGGCAGAACTATGGCTACACCTTC
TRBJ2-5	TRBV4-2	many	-	CASSQDLYRGNQETQYF	TGTGCCAGCAGCCAAGATCTATATCGCGGTAACCAAGAGACCCAGTACTTC
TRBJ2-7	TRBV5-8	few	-	CASPGAYEQYF	TGTGCCAGCCCAGGGGCCTACGAGCAGTACTTC
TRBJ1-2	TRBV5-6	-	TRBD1	CASSRDRANYGYTF	TGTGCCAGCAGCCGGGACAGAGCTAACTATGGCTACACCTTC
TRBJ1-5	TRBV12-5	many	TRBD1	CASGLVTQGGDQPQHF	TGTGCTAGTGGTTTGGTAACACAGGGGGGGGATCAGCCCCAGCATTTT
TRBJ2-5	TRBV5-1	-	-	CASGQIQETQYF	TGCGCCAGCGGACAGATACAAGAGACCCAGTACTTC
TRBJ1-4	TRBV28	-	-	CASTDSRATNEKLFF	TGTGCCAGCACCGACTCGAGGGCAACTAATGAAAAACTGTTTTTT
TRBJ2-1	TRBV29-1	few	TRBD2	CSVVRLAGENEQFF	TGCAGCGTTGTTAGACTAGCGGGAGAGAATGAGCAGTTCTTC
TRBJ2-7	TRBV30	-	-	CAWSVGAYEQYF	TGTGCCTGGAGTGTCGGGGCCTACGAGCAGTACTTC
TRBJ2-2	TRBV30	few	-	CAWSQDYTGELFF	TGTGCCTGGAGCCAGGACTACACCGGGGAGCTGTTTTTT